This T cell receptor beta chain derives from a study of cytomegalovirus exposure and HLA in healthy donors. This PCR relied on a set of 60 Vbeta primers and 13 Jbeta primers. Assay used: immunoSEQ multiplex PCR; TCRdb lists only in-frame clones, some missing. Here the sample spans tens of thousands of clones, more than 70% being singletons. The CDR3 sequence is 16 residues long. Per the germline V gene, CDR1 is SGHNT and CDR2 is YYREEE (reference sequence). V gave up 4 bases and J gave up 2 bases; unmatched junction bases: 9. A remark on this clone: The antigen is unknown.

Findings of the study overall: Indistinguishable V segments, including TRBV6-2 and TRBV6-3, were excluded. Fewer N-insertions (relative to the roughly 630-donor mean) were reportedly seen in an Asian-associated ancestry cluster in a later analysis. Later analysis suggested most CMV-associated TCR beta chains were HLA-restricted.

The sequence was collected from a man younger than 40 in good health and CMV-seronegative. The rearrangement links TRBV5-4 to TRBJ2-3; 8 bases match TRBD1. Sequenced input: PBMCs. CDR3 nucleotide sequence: TGTGCCAGCAGCAAACGGACAGGGTGGGTCACAGATACGCAGTATTTT. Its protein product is CASSKRTGWVTDTQYF.